This T cell receptor (beta chain) stems from a study of T-cell reconstitution after alpha-beta-depleted transplantation in children. Whole-study findings and limits: The origin of high day-60 TCRbeta diversity in some patients lay in surviving recipient T cells and thymic progenitors. When one year had passed after transplant, most T-cell counts and diversity came from newly produced T cells. Two months or so post-transplant, alpha-beta T cells reportedly derived from several hundred expanded graft clones.

CDR3 length: 17 amino acids. The V and J ends lost 6 bases and 1 base, in that order; junction bases with no gene match: 12. This clonotype showed up just a few times. Its specificity is not known. Preparation of the TCRbeta library used unique molecular identifiers. TCRdb recomputed calls from the PCR reads with MiXCR, one row per CDR3 protein. The top ten clones hold 0.79% of a sample with approximately 650,000 distinct CDR3 sequences, about an eighth of them seen once. Sample: PBMCs, taken before TCRalphabeta/CD19-depleted stem cell transplant. The rearrangement joins TRBV12-3 or TRBV12-4 to TRBJ2-3; the match to TRBD1 covers 8 bases. The TCR originated in a girl aged 2-15 years with congenital amegakaryocytic thrombocytopenia, due to receive a stem cell transplant. This chain's CDR3 is CASSLYRGNIGTDTQYF. CDR3 nucleotides: TGTGCCAGCAGCCTCTACAGGGGGAATATAGGCACAGATACGCAGTATTTT.